The 28 T cell receptor beta chains listed next were all sequenced from one sample in a study of CD4 T cells in relation to SARS-CoV-2 and coronaviruses. The data were produced by immunoSEQ multiplex PCR, yet TCRdb's version contains in-frame clones alone and is incomplete. The sample lists roughly 18,000 clones, 70% to 85% occurring once. Unexposed donor CD4+ T cells date from about 2010-2019, before the COVID-19 pandemic. After ten to eleven days of culture, CD4+ T cells were isolated. What these receptors recognize is not known. Sequencing was performed on CD4+ T cells from PBMCs, cultured in vitro. These receptors all stem from a human donor in good health.

The chain has TRBV30 and TRBJ1-4, with TRBD1 matching 9 bases. This CDR3 contains 13 residues. V was clipped by 4 bases and J by 10 bases; unmatched bases: 7. The V gene's germline CDR1 is GTSNPN and CDR2 SVGIG (reference sequence). The chain's CDR3 is CAWMTGGFGKLFF. The CDR3 DNA follows: TGTGCCTGGATGACAGGGGGTTTTGGAAAACTGTTTTTT.

In its sample, this clone was seen a few times. This chain connects TRBV5-6 to TRBJ2-7, with no clear D. Trimming took off 5 bases at V and 3 bases at J, with 6 bases between the two ends. The CDR3 loop spans 11 amino acids. Germline V gives CDR1 SGHDT, CDR2 YYEEEE. The CDR3 sequence: CASRGYYEQYF. CDR3 coding DNA: TGTGCCAGCAGAGGATACTACGAGCAGTACTTC.

The chain couples TRBV19 to TRBJ1-3; no clear D gene. This CDR3 region has 15 residues. Germline V gene lookup returns CDR1 LNHDA and CDR2 SQIVND (reference sequence). V gave up 5 bases and J gave up 0 bases, with 11 bases separating them. DNA of the CDR3: TGTGCCAGTAGTTATGGGAGCCTCTCTGGAAACACCATATATTTT. It is translated as CASSYGSLSGNTIYF. Variable domain in full (rest from reference TRBV19 and TRBJ1-3): DGGITQSPKYLFRKEGQNVTLSCEQNLNHDAMYWYRQDPGQGLRLIYYSQIVNDFQKGDIAEGYSVSREKKESFPLTVTSAQKNPTAFYLCASSYGSLSGNTIYFGEGSWLTVV.

The chain couples TRBV3-1 (or the pseudogene TRBV3-2) to TRBJ1-5; unclear D gene. In germline, CDR1 is LGHDT, CDR2 YNNKEL (reference sequence). V was pared by 2 bases and J by 5 bases, with 4 bases between. The CDR3 sequence is 12 residues long. The CDR3 DNA sequence: TGTGCCAGCAGCCAAAGCGATCAGCCCCAGCATTTT. Amino acids: CASSQSDQPQHF.

The J gene is TRBJ2-7, the V gene TRBV6-5; 7 nucleotides align to TRBD1. Germline CDR1 is MNHEY and CDR2 is SVGAGI. The CDR3 extends over 14 amino acids. The trim removed 6 bases at V and 4 bases at J, leaving 9 bases unmatched. The CDR3 nucleotides are TGTGCCAGCAGGGGGGCAGGGGGTACTTACGAGCAGTACTTC. Translated: CASRGAGGTYEQYF.

The chain joins TRBV12-3 or TRBV12-4 to TRBJ1-2, with unresolved D. This CDR3 contains 12 residues. Trimming cost V 3 bases and J 7 bases, with 9 bases left between them. This CDR3 is CASSLGYSGYTF. The CDR3 region has the DNA TGTGCCAGCAGTTTGGGGTACAGTGGCTACACCTTC.

This chain joins TRBV25-1 and TRBJ2-1, with 8 bases aligning to TRBD2. Germline V gives CDR1 MGHDK, CDR2 SYGVNS. Trimming cost V 2 bases and J 10 bases; bases outside gene matches: 13. The CDR3 sequence is 16 residues long. CDR3 sequence: CASSEGRGDPRNEQFF. CDR3 coding DNA: TGTGCCAGCAGTGAAGGGCGGGGGGACCCCCGGAACGAGCAGTTCTTC.

This clone was recorded only once. This chain connects TRBV10-3 to TRBJ1-5, with D possibly matching TRBD1 (5 bases). Trimming left V 4 bases short and J 2 bases short, with 9 bases between. Germline values: CDR1 ENHRY, CDR2 SYGVKD. This CDR3 region has 14 residues. Here the CDR3 reads CAISAGEGNQPQHF. CDR3 DNA: TGTGCCATCAGTGCGGGGGAAGGCAATCAGCCCCAGCATTTT.

CDR3 DNA sequence: TGTGCCAGCAGCCCGGGAACTAGCGGGAGTTACGAGCAGTACTTC. It encodes CASSPGTSGSYEQYF. The rearrangement uses TRBV7-8 and TRBJ2-7; 11 positions agree with TRBD2. Germline-derived CDR1 and CDR2 are SGHVS and FQNEAQ. The CDR3 covers 15 residues. With 5 bases clipped from V and 4 bases from J, the junction kept 7 bases outside the gene matches.

CDR3 amino acids: CASSRGLAGRSYNEQFF. CDR3 in DNA: TGTGCCAGCAGCAGGGGACTAGCGGGACGTTCCTACAATGAGCAGTTCTTC. The chain employs TRBV9 and TRBJ2-1; 13 bases fit TRBD2. Trimming removed 4 bases from V and 1 base from J; junction bases left unmatched: 5. In germline, CDR1 is SGDLS, CDR2 YYNGEE. CDR3 length equals 17 residues.

The gene calls are TRBV5-1 and TRBJ2-7, with D unresolved. The CDR3 is 17 amino acids. Trimming removed 0 bases at V and 1 base at J, with 17 bases between. Germline CDR1 and CDR2: SGHRS and YFSETQ. The CDR3 DNA reads TGCGCCAGCAGCTTGGAGGGCAGGTCCCTACTTTCCTACGAGCAGTACTTC. Protein: CASSLEGRSLLSYEQYF.

In its sample, this clone was seen a few times. The rearrangement joins TRBV5-6 to TRBJ1-5; the D is unclear. Trimming took 4 bases from V and 5 from J, leaving 10 bases between them. This CDR3 contains 13 residues. Germline-derived CDR1 and CDR2 are SGHDT and YYEEEE. The CDR3 protein is CASSVLGDQPQHF. The CDR3 nucleotides are TGTGCCAGCAGCGTGCTGGGTGATCAGCCCCAGCATTTT. The entire variable domain, with the rest obtained from reference TRBV5-6 and TRBJ1-5, is as follows: DAGVTQSPTHLIKTRGQQVTLRCSPKSGHDTVSWYQQALGQGPQFIFQYYEEEERQRGNFPDRFSGHQFPNYSSELNVNALLLGDSALYLCASSVLGDQPQHFGDGTRLSIL.

The chain combines TRBV19 with TRBJ2-1; D might be TRBD2 (6 bases). The CDR3 contains 18 residues. Between the trimmed V and J ends, which lost 3 bases and 0 bases, there was a span of 18 bases. Germline V lookup: CDR1 LNHDA, CDR2 SQIVND (reference sequence). This chain's CDR3 is CASSIISSLTSSYNEQFF. The CDR3 region has the DNA TGTGCCAGTAGTATCATCTCGTCGTTGACTAGCTCCTACAATGAGCAGTTCTTC.

The V and J genes are TRBV28 and TRBJ1-5; unclear D gene. CDR1 and CDR2 from the germline V gene are MDHEN and SYDVKM. Trimming cost V 5 bases and J 1 base, with 6 bases left between them. The CDR3 sequence is 13 residues long. CDR3 region: CASSPPSNQPQHF. The CDR3 bases are TGTGCCAGCAGTCCCCCGAGCAATCAGCCCCAGCATTTT.

The chain links TRBV12-3 or TRBV12-4 to TRBJ2-2, with TRBD1 matching 7 bases. The V gene end was trimmed by 6 bases and the J gene end by 6 bases; junction bases not matched to a gene: 4. This CDR3 is 13 amino acids long. CDR3 sequence reads: CASRSQGAGELFF. DNA of the CDR3: TGTGCCAGCAGATCGCAGGGGGCCGGGGAGCTGTTTTTT.

This chain connects TRBV7-3 to TRBJ2-1; 8 nucleotides line up with TRBD1. Unmatched junction bases numbered 9, after V lost 5 bases and J lost 6 bases. This CDR3 has 15 amino acids. Germline V gene data show CDR1 as SGHTA and CDR2 as FQGTGA. The CDR3 region is CASSPNQGQANEQFF. The CDR3, as DNA: TGTGCCAGCAGCCCAAACCAGGGACAGGCCAATGAGCAGTTCTTC.

This clone was observed a handful of times. The gene calls are TRBV11-3 and TRBJ2-1; tentative D call: TRBD2 (6 bases). V gave up 5 bases and J gave up 4 bases, with 12 bases separating them. Germline V gene data show CDR1 as SGHNT and CDR2 as YENEEA. The CDR3 consists of 14 residues. The DNA for the CDR3 is TGTGCCAGCAGCCAGGAGGGGACTTACAATGAGCAGTTCTTC. Its translation is CASSQEGTYNEQFF. The whole variable domain, remainder taken from reference TRBV11-3 and TRBJ2-1, is EAGVVQSPRYKIIEKKQPVAFWCNPISGHNTLYWYLQNLGQGPELLIRYENEEAVDDSQLPKDRFSAERLKGVDSTLKIQPAELGDSAVYLCASSQEGTYNEQFFGPGTRLTVL.

The chain joins TRBV5-1 to TRBJ2-1; a weak D match, TRBD2 (5 bases). The V end lost 0 bases, the J end lost 3 bases, and 13 bases lay between the germline ends. The germline V gene encodes CDR1 SGHRS and CDR2 YFSETQ. The CDR3 contains 16 residues. The CDR3 DNA sequence: TGCGCCAGCAGCTTGGGTCCGGGGAATGGCTACAATGAGCAGTTCTTC. Residues: CASSLGPGNGYNEQFF.

The V call is TRBV30, the J call TRBJ2-2; possible D gene TRBD2, 5 bases. Trimming stripped 3 bases from V and 4 bases from J, with 9 bases between. The CDR3 extends over 13 amino acids. Germline assignment: CDR1 GTSNPN and CDR2 SVGIG (reference sequence). The CDR3 coding sequence is TGTGCCTGGAGACCAACTAGCACCGGGGAGCTGTTTTTT. Protein sequence: CAWRPTSTGELFF.

This clone was seen just once. V and J are TRBV5-1 and TRBJ1-4, with D maybe TRBD1 (6 bases). CDR1 is SGHRS, CDR2 YFSETQ, per germline. The CDR3 length is 16 residues. The V end was cut by 0 bases, the J end by 2 bases, with 11 bases between. The CDR3 reads CASSLDYRVTNEKLFF. For the CDR3, the DNA is TGCGCCAGCAGCTTGGATTACAGGGTTACTAATGAAAAACTGTTTTTT.

V gene TRBV7-9 combines with J gene TRBJ1-5; D unclear. Germline assignment: CDR1 SEHNR and CDR2 FQNEAQ (reference sequence). V lost 6 bases and J 1 base, leaving 16 bases between the germline ends. The CDR3 is made up of 16 amino acids. CDR3 DNA: TGTGCCAGCAGTTTCGGGCCCGCTACGAGCAATCAGCCCCAGCATTTT. Translated, it gives CASSFGPATSNQPQHF.

This clone was counted only a few times. Other DNA variants within this sample encode the same CDR3. The V call is TRBV19, the J call TRBJ2-3; 7 bases are a match to TRBD2. The CDR3 has 14 amino acids. Germline values: CDR1 LNHDA, CDR2 SQIVND (reference sequence). The junction had 0 bases not matched to a gene; V was cut back by 2 bases and J by 1 base. The CDR3 spells CASSITSGTDTQYF. CDR3 sequence (DNA): TGTGCCAGTAGTATAACTAGCGGCACAGATACGCAGTATTTT.

This chain joins TRBV11-2 and TRBJ2-1; no definite D call. Germline V CDR1 and CDR2: SGHAT, FQNNGV. The CDR3 loop spans 11 amino acids. V lost 4 bases and J lost 7, with 5 bases in between. The CDR3 reads CASSSANEQFF. CDR3 coding DNA: TGTGCCAGCAGCTCCGCAAATGAGCAGTTCTTC. Using reference TRBV11-2 and TRBJ2-1 for the parts outside the CDR3, the full variable domain is EAGVAQSPRYKIIEKRQSVAFWCNPISGHATLYWYQQILGQGPKLLIQFQNNGVVDDSQLPKDRFSAERLKGVDSTLKIQPAKLEDSAVYLCASSSANEQFFGPGTRLTVL.

This rearrangement joins TRBV9 to TRBJ1-6, with a possible D match to TRBD1 (5 bases). The CDR3 sequence is 15 residues long. V was trimmed by 4 bases and J by 5 bases, leaving 13 bases between them. Germline assignment: CDR1 SGDLS and CDR2 YYNGEE. The chain's CDR3 is CASSTWDGNNSPLHF. CDR3 DNA sequence: TGTGCCAGCAGCACTTGGGACGGGAATAATTCACCCCTCCACTTT.

The chain employs TRBV7-7 and TRBJ2-5, with 7 bases lining up with TRBD2. Unmatched junction bases numbered 13, after V lost 5 bases and J lost 4 bases. CDR3 length equals 16 residues. CDR1 and CDR2 (germline): SSHAT, FNYEAQ (reference sequence). The CDR3 sequence: CASSHGGSDGGETQYF. CDR3 coding DNA: TGTGCCAGCAGCCACGGCGGGAGCGATGGGGGAGAGACCCAGTACTTC. Together with reference TRBV7-7 and TRBJ2-5, the CDR3 gives the full variable domain: GAGVSQSPRYKVTKRGQDVTLRCDPISSHATLYWYQQALGQGPEFLTYFNYEAQPDKSGLPSDRFSAERPEGSISTLTIQRTEQRDSAMYRCASSHGGSDGGETQYFGPGTRLLVL.

The chain has TRBV2 and TRBJ1-2; maybe TRBD1 (6 bases). V gave up 4 bases and J gave up 8 bases, with 11 bases separating them. The germline CDR1 and CDR2 sequences are SNHLY and FYNNEI. CDR3 size: 12 residues. Written as DNA, the CDR3 is TGTGCCAGCAGTGTACAGGGTTTAGGCTACACCTTC. It codes for CASSVQGLGYTF.

The table lists this clone with a few counts. The V and J genes are TRBV2 and TRBJ2-1, with D possibly being TRBD2 (6 bases). The V gene's germline CDR1 is SNHLY and CDR2 FYNNEI. The CDR3 sequence is 13 residues long. V lost 6 bases and J 12 bases, leaving 18 bases between the germline ends. CDR3 loop: CASRPQSGLPQFF. Written as DNA, the CDR3 is TGTGCCAGCAGGCCCCAATCGGGACTGCCGCAGTTCTTC.

The chain employs TRBV10-3 and TRBJ1-4; possibly TRBD1 for D (5 bases). Per the germline V gene, CDR1 is ENHRY and CDR2 is SYGVKD. The CDR3 sequence is 12 residues long. V lost 10 bases to trimming and J lost 13 bases, with 19 bases between them. CDR3 coding DNA: TGTGCCACGGGGACCGAACTTACTTCACTGTTTTTT. Amino acid sequence: CATGTELTSLFF.